The text below deals with one T cell receptor (beta chain). This specimen comes from a study of technical replicates of blood from four donors. This CDR3 spans 18 amino acids. Germline CDR1 reads LNHNV; CDR2 reads YYDKDF (reference sequence). V trimming: 3 bases; J trimming: 3 bases; junction bases outside the gene matches: 15. Method: immunoSEQ multiplex PCR; TCRdb's copy keeps in-frame clones and lacks some. The data show more than 60,000 clones, 95% seen once. The TCR was taken from a human donor in good health. Sequencing input: T cells isolated from PBMCs. The rearrangement uses TRBV15 and TRBJ1-2, with 8 positions matching TRBD1. The CDR3 DNA reads as TGTGCCACCAGCAGGGCTATACAGGGGGATTTGTTGTACTATGGCTACACCTTC. It translates to CATSRAIQGDLLYYGYTF.